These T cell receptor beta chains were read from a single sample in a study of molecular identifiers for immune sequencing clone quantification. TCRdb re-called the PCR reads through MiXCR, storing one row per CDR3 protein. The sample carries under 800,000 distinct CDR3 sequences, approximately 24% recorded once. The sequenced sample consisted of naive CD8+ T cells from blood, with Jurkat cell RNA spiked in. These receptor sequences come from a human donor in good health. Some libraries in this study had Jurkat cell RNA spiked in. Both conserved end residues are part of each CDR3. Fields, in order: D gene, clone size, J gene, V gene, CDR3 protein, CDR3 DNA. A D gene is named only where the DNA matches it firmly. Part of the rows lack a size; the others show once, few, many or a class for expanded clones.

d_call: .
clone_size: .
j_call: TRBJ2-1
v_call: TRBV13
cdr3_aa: CASSPKGITDSEQFF
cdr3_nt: TGTGCCAGCAGCCCGAAGGGAATCACAGACAGTGAGCAGTTCTTC

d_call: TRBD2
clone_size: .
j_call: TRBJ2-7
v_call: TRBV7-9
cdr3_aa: CAGSGTPLEQYF
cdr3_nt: TGTGCCGGCAGCGGGACGCCTCTCGAGCAGTACTTC

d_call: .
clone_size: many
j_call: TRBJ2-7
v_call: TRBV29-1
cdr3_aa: CSVGTGRGNEQYF
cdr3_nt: TGCAGCGTTGGTACAGGTCGGGGTAACGAGCAGTACTTC

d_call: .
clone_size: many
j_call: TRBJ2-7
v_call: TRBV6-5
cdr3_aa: CASSPFGTDYEQYF
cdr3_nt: TGTGCCAGCAGTCCGTTCGGGACGGACTACGAGCAGTACTTC

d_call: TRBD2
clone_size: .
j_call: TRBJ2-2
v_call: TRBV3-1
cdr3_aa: CASSQEGGGLDGELFF
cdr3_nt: TGTGCCAGCAGCCAAGAGGGCGGGGGGTTGGACGGGGAGCTGTTTTTT

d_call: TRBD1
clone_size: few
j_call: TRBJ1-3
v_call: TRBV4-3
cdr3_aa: CASSQSTGNGNTIYF
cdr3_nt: TGCGCCAGCAGCCAATCGACAGGGAATGGAAACACCATATATTTT

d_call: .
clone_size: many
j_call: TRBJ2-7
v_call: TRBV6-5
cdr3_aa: CASSSPGREQYF
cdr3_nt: TGTGCCAGCAGTTCCCCGGGTCGTGAGCAGTACTTC

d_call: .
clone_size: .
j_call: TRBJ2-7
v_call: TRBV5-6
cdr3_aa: CASNLSGEEYF
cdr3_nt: TGTGCCAGCAACTTGTCAGGGGAGGAGTACTTC

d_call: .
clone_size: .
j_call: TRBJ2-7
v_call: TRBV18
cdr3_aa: CASSDPGRGPYEQYF
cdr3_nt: TGTGCCAGCTCAGATCCGGGACGAGGACCCTACGAGCAGTACTTC

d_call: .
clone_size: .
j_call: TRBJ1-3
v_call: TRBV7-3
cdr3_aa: CASRVGPGNTIYF
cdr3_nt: TGTGCCAGCAGAGTGGGCCCTGGAAACACCATATATTTT

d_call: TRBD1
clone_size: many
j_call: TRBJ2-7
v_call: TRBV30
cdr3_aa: CAWSLGTGNSYEQYF
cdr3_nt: TGTGCCTGGAGTCTCGGGACAGGTAACTCCTACGAGCAGTACTTC

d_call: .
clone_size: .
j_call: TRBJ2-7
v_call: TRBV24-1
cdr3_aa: CATSDSGDSGNEQYF
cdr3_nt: TGTGCCACCAGTGATTCAGGAGATTCAGGGAACGAGCAGTACTTC

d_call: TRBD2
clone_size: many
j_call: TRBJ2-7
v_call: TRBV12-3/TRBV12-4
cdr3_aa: CASSLDRTSGGASYEQYF
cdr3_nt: TGTGCCAGCAGTTTAGATCGGACTAGCGGGGGGGCCTCCTACGAGCAGTACTTC

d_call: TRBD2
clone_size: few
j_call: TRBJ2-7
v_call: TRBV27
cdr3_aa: CASSLFGLAGYEQYF
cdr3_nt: TGTGCCAGCAGTTTATTCGGGCTAGCGGGCTACGAGCAGTACTTC

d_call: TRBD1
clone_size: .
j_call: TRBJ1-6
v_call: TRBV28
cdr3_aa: CASSHGTALPSSYNSPLHF
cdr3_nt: TGTGCCAGCAGCCACGGGACAGCGCTTCCCAGCTCCTATAATTCACCCCTCCACTTT

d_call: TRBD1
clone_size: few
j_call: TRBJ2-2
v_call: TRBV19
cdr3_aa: CASSRLGGNTGELFF
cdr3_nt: TGTGCCAGTAGCCGGCTAGGGGGCAACACCGGGGAGCTGTTTTTT

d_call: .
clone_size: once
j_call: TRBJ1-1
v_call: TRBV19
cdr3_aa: CAGSFDQGKTEAFF
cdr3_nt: TGTGCCGGTAGTTTCGACCAGGGGAAAACTGAAGCTTTCTTT

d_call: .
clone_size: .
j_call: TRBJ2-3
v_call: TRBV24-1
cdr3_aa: CATSLRSGDTQYF
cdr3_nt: TGTGCCACCAGCCTGCGTTCCGGAGATACGCAGTATTTT

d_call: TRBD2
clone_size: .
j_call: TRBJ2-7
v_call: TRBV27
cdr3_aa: CASSFSGSSYELYF
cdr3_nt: TGTGCCAGCAGTTTTAGCGGGAGTAGTTACGAGCTGTACTTC

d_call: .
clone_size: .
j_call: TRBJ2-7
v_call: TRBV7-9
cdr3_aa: CACSLGDTYEQYF
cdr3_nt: TGTGCCTGCAGCTTAGGGGACACCTACGAGCAGTACTTC

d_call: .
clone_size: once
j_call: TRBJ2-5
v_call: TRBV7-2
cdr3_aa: CASSLVPARGQETQYF
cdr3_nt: TGTGCCAGCAGCTTAGTTCCAGCGAGGGGACAAGAGACCCAGTACTTC

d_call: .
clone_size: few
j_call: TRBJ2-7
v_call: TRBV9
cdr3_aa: CASSVGGPTAYEQYF
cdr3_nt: TGTGCCAGCAGCGTGGGGGGACCCACAGCCTACGAGCAGTACTTC

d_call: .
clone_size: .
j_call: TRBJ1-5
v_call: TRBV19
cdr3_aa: CASSTGEGNQPQQF
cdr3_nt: TGTGCCAGTAGTACGGGAGAGGGCAATCAGCCCCAGCAATTT

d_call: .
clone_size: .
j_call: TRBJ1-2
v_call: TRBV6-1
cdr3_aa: CASSPSGQTVYGYTF
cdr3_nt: TGTGCCAGCAGTCCCTCCGGACAGACAGTCTATGGCTACACCTTC

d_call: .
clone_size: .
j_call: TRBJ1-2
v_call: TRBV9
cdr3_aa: CASTGFQGSNYGYTF
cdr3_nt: TGTGCCAGCACCGGATTTCAGGGGTCGAACTATGGCTACACCTTC

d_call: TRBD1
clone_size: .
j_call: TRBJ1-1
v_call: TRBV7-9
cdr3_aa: CASSNGIQGASGTEASF
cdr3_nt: TGTGCCAGCAGCAACGGGATACAGGGGGCTTCGGGCACTGAAGCTTCCTTT

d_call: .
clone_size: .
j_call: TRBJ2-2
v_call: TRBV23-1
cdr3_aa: CASSQSGGAAGTGELFF
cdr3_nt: TGCGCCAGCAGTCAATCGGGGGGGGCCGCGGGCACCGGGGAGCTGTTTTTT

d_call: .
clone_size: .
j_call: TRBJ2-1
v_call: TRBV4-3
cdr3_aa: CASSQDSRTTYNEQFF
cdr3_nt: TGCGCCAGCAGCCAAGATAGCAGGACAACCTACAATGAGCAGTTCTTC

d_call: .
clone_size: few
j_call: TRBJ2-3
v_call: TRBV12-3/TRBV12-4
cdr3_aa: CASSFERGSVTDTQYF
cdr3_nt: TGTGCCAGCAGTTTTGAGAGGGGGTCGGTAACAGATACGCAGTATTTT

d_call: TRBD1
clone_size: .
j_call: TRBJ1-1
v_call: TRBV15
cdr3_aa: CATADRGDSEAFF
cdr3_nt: TGTGCCACCGCGGACAGGGGGGACTCTGAAGCTTTCTTT

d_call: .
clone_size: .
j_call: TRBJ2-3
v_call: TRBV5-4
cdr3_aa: CASGLAGLPDTQYF
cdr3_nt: TGTGCCAGCGGCTTGGCCGGGCTGCCAGATACGCAGTATTTT